The present T cell receptor beta chain was sequenced within a study of blood T cell repertoires in COVID-19. As for the study in general: Samples representing acute and convalescent COVID-19 were sourced from the United States, Italy and Spain.

This CDR3 has 15 amino acids. Germline CDR1 and CDR2: LNHDA and SQIVND (reference sequence). After removal of 3 bases from V and 7 bases from J, the junction contained 5 bases not matched to a gene. Assay used: immunoSEQ multiplex PCR; TCRdb lists only in-frame clones, some missing. The repertoire has some 130,000 clones, about 80% of them found once; the top ten carry roughly 15%. The sequence was collected from a woman aged 45-59 years with acute or convalescent COVID-19. The chain joins TRBV19 to TRBJ2-1, with 11 positions matching TRBD2. The sample taken for sequencing was peripheral blood. In DNA, the CDR3 is TGTGCCAGTAGTATCATTTCTAGCGGGGGGAATGAGCAGTTCTTC. Its protein product is CASSIISSGGNEQFF.